This record concerns one TCR beta chain sequence. Measured with immunoSEQ multiplex PCR; TCRdb has only the in-frame clones, and not every one. The sample records 130,000 to 150,000 clones, 80% to 95% being singletons. The V gene's germline CDR1 is LGHNA and CDR2 YSLEER. V dropped 4 bases and J dropped 5; count of bases not matched to a gene: 11. The CDR3 runs 16 residues. The data were obtained in a study of cytomegalovirus exposure and HLA in healthy donors. This chain joins TRBV4-3 and TRBJ2-1; the match to TRBD1 covers 7 bases. The sample was PBMCs. The clonotype was recovered from a man aged 18 to 35 in good health and CMV-seronegative. This chain's CDR3 is CASSRHPGQINNEQFF. CDR3 nucleotide sequence: TGCGCCAGCAGCCGGCACCCGGGACAGATAAACAATGAGCAGTTCTTC.